The T cell receptor (beta chain) described here comes from a study of shared clonotypes between healthy human individuals. The authors split each subset's genomic DNA evenly across several immunoSEQ plates. This table comes from immunoSEQ multiplex PCR, and its TCRdb copy is limited to in-frame clones, with some not included. The sample contains approximately 510,000 clones, approximately 85% of which appear only once. This CDR3 is 13 amino acids long. CDR1 SGHNT and CDR2 YYREEE come from the germline V gene (reference sequence). V was clipped by 2 bases and J by 6 bases, with 12 bases between them. Participating donors were healthy, HIV-negative adults free of recent acute infections or vaccinations. Donors comprised only Caucasian adults living in Nashville, Tennessee.

The sample comprised PBMCs. The sequence was obtained from a woman between 40 and 50 years old in good health. Some clones in this sample may be carry-over from other donors' samples. The rearrangement joins TRBV5-4 to TRBJ2-7; D is unclear. The CDR3, as DNA: TGTGCCAGCAGCTTAGACATGGCGTCCGAGCAGTACTTC. Translating it yields CASSLDMASEQYF.